The next 3 T cell receptor beta chains were all read from a single sample in a study of read filtering for tumor transcriptome and immune sequencing. From approximately 400 ng of RNA, a library with molecular barcoded alpha/delta and beta/gamma adaptors was made. A single record per CDR3 protein comes from TCRdb applying MiXCR to the reads. The sample has about 57,000 distinct CDR3 sequences, 20% seen once; the top ten hold roughly a sixth. Specimen: a population of CD138-negative cells sorted from bone marrow. These receptors were obtained from a donor aged 40 or older with multiple myeloma.

The sample holds many counts of this clonotype. This sequence may be a read error, since a much larger clone differs from it by one base. CDR3 protein: CASSQFIGTDYNEQLF. The CDR3 DNA reads TGTGCCAGCAGCCAGTTTATCGGGACAGACTACAATGAGCAGCTCTTC. The chain uses TRBV11-2 and TRBJ2-1; the match to TRBD1 covers 7 bases. CDR3 length equals 16 residues. CDR1 is SGHAT, CDR2 FQNNGV, per germline.

The genes are TRBV15 and TRBJ1-5; TRBD1 agrees at 7 bases. Germline V lookup: CDR1 LNHNV, CDR2 YYDKDF (reference sequence). V was clipped by 4 bases and J by 3 bases; unmatched bases: 6. There are 15 residues in the CDR3. The CDR3, as DNA: TGTGCCACCAGCAAGAAGGGACAGCTCAATCAGCCCCAGCATTTT. Its translation is CATSKKGQLNQPQHF.

This clonotype was detected many times. This chain links TRBV6-6 with TRBJ1-5; D unclear. The V gene lost 6 bases and the J gene lost 0 bases, with 15 bases spanning the gap. The CDR3 spans 16 residues. Looked up from germline, CDR1 is MNHNY and CDR2 is SVGAGI (reference sequence). CDR3 sequence (DNA): TGTGCCAGCAGCATCGGGCCCTCATATAGCAATCAGCCCCAGCATTTT. This gives the protein CASSIGPSYSNQPQHF.